One sample yielded the 28 T cell receptor beta chains listed below, sequenced in a study of OX40 agonist ivuxolimab in advanced cancers. Data came from immunoSEQ multiplex PCR; TCRdb stores just in-frame clones and leaves some out. The sample carries roughly 70,000 clones, 75% to 90% recorded once. The source material was CD4+ or CD8+ T cells sorted from blood, sampled in a trial of the OX40 agonist ivuxolimab. These receptors all come from an adult with an advanced solid tumor such as melanoma, head and neck, liver or kidney cancer.

This rearrangement joins TRBV4-1 to TRBJ2-5, with D perhaps TRBD1 or TRBD2 (5 bases each). This CDR3 is built from 16 residues. V was cut by 4 bases and J by 5 bases, with 20 bases left in between. The germline CDR1 and CDR2 sequences are MGHRA and YSYEKL. The CDR3 reads CASSPGRISSGETQYF. The CDR3 DNA reads as TGCGCCAGCAGCCCGGGACGGATCTCCTCGGGCGAGACCCAGTACTTC.

CDR3 nucleotide sequence: TGCAGCGTTGAAGATCTAGGAGACACTGAAGCTTTCTTT. This translates into CSVEDLGDTEAFF. V gene TRBV29-1 combines with J gene TRBJ1-1, with D hard to call. The CDR3 covers 13 residues. Germline V CDR1 and CDR2: SQVTM, ANQGSEA. Trimming stripped 0 bases from V and 3 bases from J, with 8 bases between. The full variable domain, rest sourced from reference TRBV29-1 and TRBJ1-1, is SAVISQKPSRDICQRGTSLTIQCQVDSQVTMMFWYRQQPGQSLTLIATANQGSEATYESGFVIDKFPISRPNLTFSTLTVSNMSPEDSSIYLCSVEDLGDTEAFFGQGTRLTVV.

The V call is TRBV10-1, the J call TRBJ2-1; D may be TRBD2 (7 bases). Trimming stripped 0 bases from V and 6 bases from J, with 21 bases between. In germline, CDR1 is WNHNN, CDR2 SYGVQD (reference sequence). This CDR3 comprises 18 residues. The CDR3 sequence is CASSESVLGGGLGNEQFF. The CDR3 bases are TGCGCCAGCAGTGAGTCTGTCTTAGGGGGGGGGCTTGGCAATGAGCAGTTCTTC.

In this sample, this clone turned up a few times. The gene calls are TRBV2 and TRBJ2-3, with D uncertain. Per germline, CDR1 SNHLY and CDR2 FYNNEI. V lost 5 bases to trimming and J lost 3 bases, with 12 bases between them. CDR3 length: 14 amino acids. CDR3 bases: TGTGCCAGCAGTAAGCACCAAGGGACAGATACGCAGTATTTT. As protein: CASSKHQGTDTQYF.

V and J are TRBV9 and TRBJ2-2; maybe TRBD2 (6 bases). V lost 3 bases and J 1 base, leaving 7 bases between the germline ends. The CDR3 is 14 residues long. Germline CDR1 reads SGDLS; CDR2 reads YYNGEE. This chain's CDR3 is CASSGRGNTGELFF. CDR3 coding DNA: TGTGCCAGCAGCGGGAGGGGGAACACCGGGGAGCTGTTTTTT.

The gene calls are TRBV28 and TRBJ1-1; perhaps TRBD1 as D (5 bases). Trimming cost V 7 bases and J 4 bases, with 16 bases left between them. Germline V gene data show CDR1 as MDHEN and CDR2 as SYDVKM. The CDR3 runs 14 residues. The CDR3 region has the DNA TGTGCCAGCACTGGAGGGGATGGGAGCACTGAAGCTTTCTTT. Encoded protein: CASTGGDGSTEAFF.

A single count supports this clone. This rearrangement joins TRBV7-9 to TRBJ2-2; D uncertain. CDR3 length: 13 amino acids. Germline values: CDR1 SEHNR, CDR2 FQNEAQ (reference sequence). V lost 2 bases and J lost 2, with 3 bases in between. DNA of the CDR3: TGTGCCAGCAGCTTACCAAACACCGGGGAGCTGTTTTTT. Its translation: CASSLPNTGELFF.

This clone was detected a few times. V and J are TRBV28 and TRBJ2-2; D call uncertain. Trimming shortened V by 7 bases and J by 6 bases, and 9 bases separated the two germline ends. This CDR3 is 12 amino acids long. Looked up from germline, CDR1 is MDHEN and CDR2 is SYDVKM. In DNA, the CDR3 is TGTGCCAGCACCCCTTATTCCGGGGAGCTGTTTTTT. Translation gives CASTPYSGELFF. The complete variable domain, with remaining parts taken from reference TRBV28 and TRBJ2-2, reads DVKVTQSSRYLVKRTGEKVFLECVQDMDHENMFWYRQDPGLGLRLIYFSYDVKMKEKGDIPEGYSVSREKKERFSLILESASTNQTSMYLCASTPYSGELFFGEGSRLTVL.

The chain recombines TRBV5-1 with TRBJ2-7, with 9 bases identical to TRBD1. Germline CDR1 SGHRS, CDR2 YFSETQ. Trimming removed 0 bases from V and 4 bases from J; junction bases left unmatched: 11. The length of the CDR3 is 17 residues. The CDR3 coding sequence is TGCGCCAGCAGCTTGGCCAGGACAGGGGATACAGGATACGAGCAGTACTTC. Amino acid sequence: CASSLARTGDTGYEQYF.

V gene TRBV7-2 combines with J gene TRBJ2-3; the match to TRBD2 covers 7 bases. The ends lost 1 base at V and 0 bases at J; junction bases unmatched: 4. The CDR3 spans 16 residues. Germline-derived CDR1 and CDR2 are SGHTA and FQGNSA. CDR3 nucleotide sequence: TGTGCCAGCAGCTTAGTGAGCGGGATGAGCACAGATACGCAGTATTTT. Translation: CASSLVSGMSTDTQYF.

Written as DNA, the CDR3 is TGTGCCAGCAGTGAATACCATACTGGAAACTATGGCTACACCTTC. Amino acids: CASSEYHTGNYGYTF. The chain couples TRBV6-1 to TRBJ1-2, with unresolved D. From germline, CDR1 is MNHNS and CDR2 SASEGT. CDR3 size: 15 residues. Trimming removed 2 bases at V and 2 bases at J, with 12 bases between.

The CDR3 loop reads CASSLDYTDYGYTF. In nucleotides, the CDR3 is TGTGCCAGCAGCTTAGATTATACAGACTATGGCTACACCTTC. V gene TRBV7-2 combines with J gene TRBJ1-2; D ambiguous. The length of the CDR3 is 14 residues. Trimming pared 1 base from V and 3 bases from J, leaving 9 bases between. Germline CDR1 is SGHTA and CDR2 is FQGNSA.

This chain connects TRBV18 to TRBJ1-4; 7 bases agree with TRBD1. Per germline, CDR1 KGHSH and CDR2 LQKENI. There are 15 residues in the CDR3. Trimming cost V 5 bases and J 3 bases; bases outside gene matches: 6. Written as DNA, the CDR3 is TGTGCCAGCTCATCTACAGGGGATCCTAATGAAAAACTGTTTTTT. Translation gives CASSSTGDPNEKLFF.

The chain has TRBV5-1 and TRBJ2-7; D gene unclear. CDR1 and CDR2 from the germline V gene are SGHRS and YFSETQ. The CDR3 is 15 residues long. V lost 0 bases, J lost 5 bases, and 15 bases lay in between. The CDR3 nucleotides are TGCGCCAGCAGCTTGGAACGGTCCTCTTCCCACGAGCAGTACTTC. It is translated as CASSLERSSSHEQYF.

This rearrangement joins TRBV28 to TRBJ1-6; a weak D match, TRBD1 (5 bases). V was trimmed by 5 bases and J by 15 bases, leaving 17 bases between them. The CDR3 covers 13 residues. The germline V gene has CDR1 MDHEN and CDR2 SYDVKM. CDR3 in amino acids: CASSHQPQGFLHF. CDR3 coding DNA: TGTGCCAGCAGTCACCAACCTCAGGGTTTCCTCCACTTT.

V usage is TRBV6-5 and J usage is TRBJ2-1; 9 bases are shared with TRBD2. This CDR3 has 15 residues. The V and J ends lost 1 base and 7 bases, in that order; junction bases with no gene match: 5. Germline V CDR1 and CDR2: MNHEY, SVGAGI. The CDR3 DNA reads as TGTGCCAGCAGTTACTATGCGGGGGGGCCTAATGAGCAGTTCTTC. Translation: CASSYYAGGPNEQFF.

CDR3 coding DNA: TGCAGCGTTATATCGATTCTTAACTATGGCTACACCTTC. This codes for CSVISILNYGYTF. The chain has TRBV29-1 and TRBJ1-2; D gene uncertain. In germline, CDR1 is SQVTM, CDR2 ANQGSEA. The CDR3 runs to 13 residues. With 5 bases removed from V and 1 base from J, the gap between germline ends came to 11 bases.

In the case of this clone: The junction departs from the called germline gene at one end, perhaps through a read error. This sequence joins TRBV7-7 and TRBJ2-5, with D possibly matching TRBD2 (6 bases). Germline values: CDR1 SSHAT, CDR2 FNYEAQ (reference sequence). CDR3 size: 14 residues. The CDR3 DNA is TGTGCTAGCAGCTCTGGGACTGGGAGGGAGACCCAGTACTTC. Protein product: CASSSGTGRETQYF.

CDR3 DNA sequence: TGTGCCAGCAGCTTGACAGGGGGTACCGGGGAGCTGTTTTTT. Translated, it gives CASSLTGGTGELFF. The chain recombines TRBV5-6 with TRBJ2-2; TRBD1 agrees at 8 bases. Trimming at V came to 1 base and at J to 5 bases, leaving 1 base not matched to a gene. CDR3 length: 14 amino acids. CDR1 is SGHDT, CDR2 YYEEEE, per germline.

The chain carries TRBV6-1 and TRBJ1-5, with 7 bases identical to TRBD1. The CDR3 runs to 14 residues. With 6 bases clipped from V and 4 bases from J, the junction kept 6 bases outside the gene matches. Looked up from germline, CDR1 is MNHNS and CDR2 is SASEGT. The CDR3 spells CASRAGQFNQPQHF. CDR3 DNA sequence: TGTGCCAGCAGGGCGGGACAGTTTAATCAGCCCCAGCATTTT.

The chain employs TRBV29-1 and TRBJ1-2, with D tentatively TRBD1 (5 bases). The germline V and J ends were trimmed by 5 bases and 4 bases, with 14 bases remaining between them. CDR1 and CDR2 from the germline V gene are SQVTM and ANQGSEA. The CDR3 extends over 13 amino acids. The CDR3 DNA is TGCAGCGTTCAGGGCACCGTAATCTATGGCTACACCTTC. Its translation is CSVQGTVIYGYTF.

The rearrangement joins TRBV6-4 to TRBJ2-3; 8 nucleotides line up with TRBD2. V dropped 6 bases and J dropped 4; count of bases not matched to a gene: 6. The V gene's germline CDR1 is MRHNA and CDR2 SNTAGT. The CDR3 sequence is 14 residues long. The CDR3 region is CASSNGGAPDTQYF. CDR3 DNA sequence: TGTGCCAGCAGCAACGGGGGGGCCCCAGATACGCAGTATTTT.

The gene calls are TRBV6-5 and TRBJ1-1, with D possibly matching TRBD1 (5 bases). From germline, CDR1 is MNHEY and CDR2 SVGAGI. This CDR3 comprises 15 residues. Deletions cut 5 bases from V and 0 bases from J, with 13 bases between. The CDR3 protein is CASSRQNALNTEAFF. CDR3 nucleotide sequence: TGTGCCAGCAGTCGACAGAACGCTTTGAACACTGAAGCTTTCTTT.

The gene calls are TRBV5-6 and TRBJ1-2; D not resolved. The V end was cut by 1 base, the J end by 4 bases, with 8 bases between. This CDR3 region has 13 residues. In germline, CDR1 is SGHDT, CDR2 YYEEEE. The CDR3 DNA is TGTGCCAGCAGCTTGCGGAGCGGCTATGGCTACACCTTC. Residues: CASSLRSGYGYTF.

The chain uses TRBV6-5 and TRBJ1-2, with 8 bases identical to TRBD1. The trim removed 5 bases at V and 4 bases at J, leaving 3 bases unmatched. The CDR3 sequence is 13 residues long. Germline-derived CDR1 and CDR2 are MNHEY and SVGAGI. In DNA form, the CDR3 reads TGTGCCAGCAGTACCGACAGGGGCTATGGCTACACCTTC. This codes for CASSTDRGYGYTF.

The gene calls are TRBV19 and TRBJ1-2; D unresolved. V was cut by 3 bases and J by 4 bases, with 12 bases left in between. The germline V gene has CDR1 LNHDA and CDR2 SQIVND (reference sequence). The CDR3 has 14 residues. CDR3 bases: TGTGCCAGTAGTATTTCCAGAAACCCCTATGGCTACACCTTC. Translated: CASSISRNPYGYTF.

This clone was detected only a few times. The CDR3 bases are TGTGCCTGGAGTGTTGGGGGAAGTAACTATGGCTACACCTTC. Translating gives CAWSVGGSNYGYTF. This chain joins TRBV30 and TRBJ1-2; a weak D match, TRBD1 (5 bases). Germline V gives CDR1 GTSNPN, CDR2 SVGIG (reference sequence). V was clipped by 0 bases and J by 1 base, with 9 bases between them. This CDR3 region has 14 residues.

The chain carries TRBV29-1 and TRBJ2-3; D might be TRBD1 or TRBD2, each matching 6 bases. V gave up 4 bases and J gave up 0 bases, with 14 bases separating them. This CDR3 contains 15 residues. The V gene's germline CDR1 is SQVTM and CDR2 ANQGSEA. CDR3 sequence: CSVVGGLLSTDTQYF. For the CDR3, the DNA is TGCAGCGTTGTAGGGGGACTCCTTAGCACAGATACGCAGTATTTT.